The 27 T cell receptor beta chains reported below all come from one sample, sequenced in a study of lymphopenia after photon versus proton radiotherapy. Method: immunoSEQ multiplex PCR; TCRdb's copy keeps in-frame clones and lacks some. The sample consists of more than 25,000 clones, around four fifths of them appearing once. The sample was peripheral blood, taken from a patient treated with photon-based radiotherapy. The receptors stem from a woman aged 45-60 years with pancreatic cancer.

The chain recombines TRBV7-9 with TRBJ2-3, with 7 bases that match TRBD2. There are 15 residues in the CDR3. Germline-derived CDR1 and CDR2 are SEHNR and FQNEAQ (reference sequence). The junction had 11 bases not matched to a gene; V was cut back by 4 bases and J by 7 bases. The CDR3 bases are TGTGCCAGCAGCTCCACCGGGGCGGGAGTCTATACGCAGTATTTT. This sequence encodes CASSSTGAGVYTQYF.

This sequence joins TRBV29-1 and TRBJ1-2; D remains unclear. V lost 1 base to trimming and J lost 4 bases, with 7 bases between them. Germline values: CDR1 SQVTM, CDR2 ANQGSEA. The CDR3 is made up of 12 amino acids. The CDR3 loop is CSVEGRSYGYTF. CDR3 coding DNA: TGCAGCGTTGAAGGCAGGAGCTATGGCTACACCTTC.

Only a few counts were recorded for this clone. The chain combines TRBV11-2 with TRBJ1-4, with a tentative D call TRBD1 (5 bases). The germline CDR1 and CDR2 sequences are SGHAT and FQNNGV. V lost 5 bases, J lost 4 bases, and 17 bases lay in between. CDR3 size: 16 residues. CDR3 protein: CASSQKGKDRNEKLFF. The CDR3 DNA is TGTGCCAGCAGCCAAAAGGGGAAAGACCGTAATGAAAAACTGTTTTTT.

J is TRBJ2-7 and V is TRBV5-4, with TRBD2 matching over 8 bases. The germline CDR1 and CDR2 sequences are SGHNT and YYREEE (reference sequence). The CDR3 consists of 17 residues. Losses at the gene ends were 4 bases for V and 3 bases for J; bases not matched to a gene: 15. The CDR3 region is CASSRGAGGPSGYEQYF. The CDR3 nucleotides read TGTGCCAGCAGCAGAGGGGCGGGAGGACCCTCGGGCTACGAGCAGTACTTC.

This clone occurred a few times. The chain couples TRBV11-2 to TRBJ2-3, with 10 nucleotides matching TRBD2. The CDR3 is 16 amino acids. J was trimmed by 5 bases and V by 2 bases; bases with no gene match: 7. Germline V gives CDR1 SGHAT, CDR2 FQNNGV. The CDR3 spells CASSLSGRAEVDTQYF. The CDR3, as DNA: TGTGCCAGCAGCTTAAGCGGGAGGGCCGAGGTAGATACGCAGTATTTT.

The J gene is TRBJ2-1, the V gene TRBV7-2; D possibly uses TRBD1 or TRBD2 (6 bases each). Germline CDR1 reads SGHTA; CDR2 reads FQGNSA. This CDR3 contains 15 residues. V was shortened by 5 bases and J by 10 bases, with 21 bases between the two germline ends. The CDR3 spells CASSTLGGLGGEQFF. Here the CDR3 DNA reads TGTGCCAGCAGCACACTTGGGGGGCTAGGAGGAGAGCAGTTCTTC.

V usage is TRBV19 and J usage is TRBJ2-2, with D possibly TRBD2 on 5 matching bases. The CDR3 loop spans 15 amino acids. Looked up from germline, CDR1 is LNHDA and CDR2 is SQIVND (reference sequence). Deletions cut 0 bases from V and 3 bases from J, with 8 bases between. Here the CDR3 DNA reads TGTGCCAGTAGTATAGATCGAGGGTACACCGGGGAGCTGTTTTTT. This encodes CASSIDRGYTGELFF.

This chain links TRBV6-1 with TRBJ2-4; 8 bases line up with TRBD2. Trimming cost V 6 bases and J 0 bases; bases outside gene matches: 10. CDR1 is MNHNS and CDR2 is SASEGT in the germline V gene. The length of the CDR3 is 17 residues. CDR3 loop: CASRELSGGVAKNIQYF. Here the CDR3 DNA reads TGTGCCAGCAGAGAATTATCGGGGGGGGTAGCCAAAAACATTCAGTACTTC.

The chain combines TRBV27 with TRBJ2-4; TRBD1 or TRBD2 may be the D gene (6 bases each). Trimming stripped 5 bases from V and 8 bases from J, with 16 bases between. Germline CDR1 reads MNHEY; CDR2 reads SMNVEV (reference sequence). The CDR3 sequence is 14 residues long. CDR3 in amino acids: CASSASRGPYIQYF. The CDR3 bases are TGTGCCAGCAGTGCGAGCCGGGGGCCCTACATTCAGTACTTC.

The chain employs TRBV19 and TRBJ1-1; the match to TRBD1 covers 8 bases. Germline assignment: CDR1 LNHDA and CDR2 SQIVND (reference sequence). The CDR3 consists of 15 residues. V lost 6 bases and J lost 4; bases outside the gene matches: 10. CDR3 region: CASRHPIGQGTEAFF. The CDR3 DNA reads TGTGCCAGTAGACACCCAATCGGACAGGGCACTGAAGCTTTCTTT.

V is TRBV2 and J is TRBJ2-1, with 14 bases that match TRBD2. V lost 4 bases to trimming and J lost 7 bases; unmatched junction nucleotides: 6. Germline V gene sequence: CDR1 SNHLY, CDR2 FYNNEI. The CDR3 spans 16 residues. CDR3 sequence (DNA): TGTGCCAGCAGTGGTCCGGGACTAGCGGGAGTAAATGAGCAGTTCTTC. This translates into CASSGPGLAGVNEQFF.

The chain links TRBV7-8 to TRBJ2-6; TRBD1 matches at 8 bases. V lost 5 bases and J lost 6; bases outside the gene matches: 6. The germline CDR1 and CDR2 sequences are SGHVS and FQNEAQ. The CDR3 consists of 15 residues. As DNA, the CDR3 is TGTGCCAGCAGCACTTGGACAGGGCAGGCCAACGTCCTGACTTTC. It yields the protein CASSTWTGQANVLTF.

In its sample, this clone was seen once. The DNA of the CDR3 is TGCGCCAGCAGTCAGGGGGACAGAGGTTACGAGCAGTACTTC. Amino acids: CASSQGDRGYEQYF. J is TRBJ2-7 and V is TRBV10-1; 7 nucleotides align to TRBD1. V was pared by 5 bases and J by 4 bases, with 8 bases of the junction left unmatched. This CDR3 contains 14 residues. Germline V lookup: CDR1 WNHNN, CDR2 SYGVQD (reference sequence).

The J gene is TRBJ2-5, the V gene TRBV9, with D possibly being TRBD2 (5 bases). Germline CDR1 is SGDLS and CDR2 is YYNGEE. The CDR3 sequence is 14 residues long. The germline V and J ends were trimmed by 0 bases and 5 bases, with 11 bases remaining between them. CDR3 protein: CASSVEGRGETQYF. The CDR3 coding sequence is TGTGCCAGCAGCGTAGAAGGGCGCGGGGAGACCCAGTACTTC. Full variable domain (remainder filled in from reference TRBV9 and TRBJ2-5): DSGVTQTPKHLITATGQRVTLRCSPRSGDLSVYWYQQSLDQGLQFLIQYYNGEERAKGNILERFSAQQFPDLHSELNLSSLELGDSALYFCASSVEGRGETQYFGPGTRLLVL.

This clone was recorded once. The gene calls are TRBV19 and TRBJ2-2; no firm D call. The V end lost 5 bases, the J end lost 5 bases, and 3 bases lay between the germline ends. The CDR3 has 11 residues. Germline V lookup: CDR1 LNHDA, CDR2 SQIVND (reference sequence). This CDR3 is CASSFTGELFF. Written as DNA, the CDR3 is TGTGCCAGTAGTTTTACCGGGGAGCTGTTTTTT. Full variable domain (remainder filled in from reference TRBV19 and TRBJ2-2): DGGITQSPKYLFRKEGQNVTLSCEQNLNHDAMYWYRQDPGQGLRLIYYSQIVNDFQKGDIAEGYSVSREKKESFPLTVTSAQKNPTAFYLCASSFTGELFFGEGSRLTVL.

V and J are TRBV5-1 and TRBJ2-2; 8 nucleotides match TRBD1. Germline CDR1 reads SGHRS; CDR2 reads YFSETQ. With V trimmed by 4 bases and J by 1 base, 6 bases remained unmatched. The CDR3 has 16 residues. The CDR3 DNA sequence: TGCGCCAGCAGCGATACAGGGGGTCAGAACACCGGGGAGCTGTTTTTT. Its translation is CASSDTGGQNTGELFF.

CDR3 in amino acids: CASSLDPLEAFF. CDR3 coding DNA: TGTGCCAGCAGCTTGGACCCACTTGAAGCTTTCTTT. V gene TRBV5-4 combines with J gene TRBJ1-1; D is unclear. V was pared by 0 bases and J by 7 bases, with 7 bases between. The CDR3 has 12 residues. The germline V gene has CDR1 SGHNT and CDR2 YYREEE (reference sequence).

This clone turned up a few times. The chain combines TRBV7-2 with TRBJ2-3; D is possibly TRBD1 (5 bases). Germline V gene sequence: CDR1 SGHTA, CDR2 FQGNSA. This CDR3 has 15 residues. Trimming removed 3 bases from V and 2 bases from J, with 12 bases in between. The CDR3 loop is CASSLSGHVTDTQYF. CDR3 nucleotide sequence: TGTGCCAGCAGCTTGTCAGGACACGTCACAGATACGCAGTATTTT.

The chain couples TRBV5-1 to TRBJ1-1; D remains ambiguous. This CDR3 region has 14 residues. The germline gives CDR1 SGHRS, CDR2 YFSETQ. Deletions cut 4 bases from V and 5 bases from J, with 15 bases between. The CDR3 DNA reads as TGCGCCAGCAGCCCGGGTGGCCTTCGGACTGAAGCTTTCTTT. Translation gives CASSPGGLRTEAFF.

This clone has a single count. The genes are TRBV27 and TRBJ2-1; 13 bases agree with TRBD2. Germline CDR1 reads MNHEY; CDR2 reads SMNVEV (reference sequence). With V trimmed by 5 bases and J by 6 bases, 13 bases remained unmatched. CDR3 length: 18 residues. CDR3 residues: CASSPHTWTSGSVNEQFF. DNA for the CDR3: TGTGCCAGCAGTCCCCACACGTGGACTAGCGGGAGCGTCAATGAGCAGTTCTTC.

V and J are TRBV11-2 and TRBJ1-2; tentatively, D is TRBD1 (5 bases). Germline CDR1 SGHAT, CDR2 FQNNGV. The germline V and J ends were trimmed by 1 base and 4 bases, with 13 bases remaining between them. This CDR3 is 15 amino acids long. The CDR3 bases are TGTGCCAGCAGCTTAGGAGGGGCATCGGGCTATGGCTACACCTTC. Translation gives CASSLGGASGYGYTF.

A few counts support this clone. The chain joins TRBV7-2 to TRBJ1-2; D perhaps matches TRBD1 (6 bases). The CDR3 has 14 residues. Germline V lookup: CDR1 SGHTA, CDR2 FQGNSA. The V and J ends lost 4 bases and 2 bases respectively, with 11 bases between them. CDR3 nucleotide sequence: TGTGCCAGCAGCTCCAATACAGGGAACTATGGCTACACCTTC. Translating it yields CASSSNTGNYGYTF.

This clone was observed a handful of times. This chain uses TRBV27 with TRBJ1-1; D remains ambiguous. Germline V gene sequence: CDR1 MNHEY, CDR2 SMNVEV (reference sequence). V lost 5 bases and J 3 bases, leaving 7 bases between the germline ends. CDR3 length equals 12 residues. The CDR3 DNA reads as TGTGCCAGCAGTCCGGATTACACTGAAGCTTTCTTT. Translation: CASSPDYTEAFF.

CDR3 residues: CASSLVGVGYEQYF. The CDR3 DNA follows: TGTGCCAGCAGCTTAGTTGGGGTAGGCTACGAGCAGTACTTC. The chain has TRBV7-9 and TRBJ2-7; D is uncertain. This CDR3 region has 14 residues. Germline CDR1 reads SEHNR; CDR2 reads FQNEAQ (reference sequence). V shed 1 base and J shed 3 bases, with 10 bases lying between them.

The rearrangement links TRBV19 to TRBJ2-7; D might be TRBD1 (6 bases). V was cut by 6 bases and J by 6 bases, with 21 bases left in between. CDR1 LNHDA and CDR2 SQIVND come from the germline V gene (reference sequence). There are 15 residues in the CDR3. The CDR3 protein is CASSPPWAGESEQYF. CDR3 DNA sequence: TGTGCCAGTAGCCCCCCCTGGGCAGGGGAGAGCGAGCAGTACTTC.

The J gene is TRBJ2-3, the V gene TRBV7-8, with D unresolved. Germline V gives CDR1 SGHVS, CDR2 FQNEAQ. This CDR3 is 12 amino acids long. The V gene lost 1 base and the J gene lost 6 bases, with 5 bases spanning the gap. CDR3 amino acids: CASSLEFDTQYF. DNA of the CDR3: TGTGCCAGCAGCTTAGAGTTCGATACGCAGTATTTT.

The chain is built from TRBV19 and TRBJ2-7; possible D gene TRBD2, 5 bases. Germline V lookup: CDR1 LNHDA, CDR2 SQIVND (reference sequence). CDR3 length equals 14 residues. V was shortened by 8 bases and J by 2 bases, with 16 bases between the two germline ends. The CDR3 nucleotides read TGTGCCAGTTCTGTCGGGCCGGGGACCTACGAGCAGTACTTC. This translates into CASSVGPGTYEQYF.